This T cell receptor beta chain was sequenced during a study of CD8 T cells in Susac syndrome. Study summary: Among the Susac syndrome patients who underwent sequencing, about 6 had clinically active disease, while fewer than 10 of them were in remission. Patients with Susac syndrome had blood drawn and were at that point therapy-naive, on corticosteroids, or on intravenous immunoglobulin alone.

This clonotype was seen only a few times. From germline, CDR1 is MNHNS and CDR2 SASEGT. V was cut by 8 bases and J by 0 bases, with 5 bases left in between. The CDR3 has 12 residues. TCR beta sequences were obtained from blood CD8+ and CD4+ T cells. The authors reverse transcribed roughly 0.5 to 1 ug RNA with random hexamers. With immunoSEQ multiplex PCR, TCR beta CDR3 was amplified across 54 Vbeta and 13 Jbeta. TCRdb fed the immunoSEQ multiplex PCR reads into MiXCR, producing one record per CDR3 protein. The sample shows roughly 140,000 distinct CDR3 sequences, nearly 97% of them seen only once. The sequenced sample was CD4+ T cells from PBMCs. This receptor was identified in a human donor with Susac syndrome. This chain links TRBV6-1 with TRBJ1-5; D gene uncertain. The CDR3: CASGGSNQPQHF. The CDR3 nucleotides are TGTGCCAGCGGTGGTAGCAATCAGCCCCAGCATTTT.